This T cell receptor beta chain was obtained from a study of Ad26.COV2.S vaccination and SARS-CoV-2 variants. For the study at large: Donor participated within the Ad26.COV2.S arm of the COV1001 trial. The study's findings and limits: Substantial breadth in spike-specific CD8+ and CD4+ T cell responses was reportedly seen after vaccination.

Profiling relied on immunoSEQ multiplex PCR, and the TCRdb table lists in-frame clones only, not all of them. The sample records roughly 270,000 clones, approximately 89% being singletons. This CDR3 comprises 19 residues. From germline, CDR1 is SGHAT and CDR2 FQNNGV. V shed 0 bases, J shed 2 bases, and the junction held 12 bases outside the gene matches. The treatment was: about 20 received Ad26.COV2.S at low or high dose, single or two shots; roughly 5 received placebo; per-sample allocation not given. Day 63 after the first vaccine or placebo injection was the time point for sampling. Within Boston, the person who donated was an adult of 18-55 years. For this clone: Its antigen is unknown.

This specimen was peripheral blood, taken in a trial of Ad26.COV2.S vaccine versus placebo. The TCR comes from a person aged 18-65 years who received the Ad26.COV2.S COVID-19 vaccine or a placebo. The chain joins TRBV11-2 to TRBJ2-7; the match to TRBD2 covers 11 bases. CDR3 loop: CASSLDGVSGRALPYEQYF. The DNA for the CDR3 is TGTGCCAGCAGCTTAGATGGGGTTAGCGGGAGGGCCCTCCCCTACGAGCAGTACTTC. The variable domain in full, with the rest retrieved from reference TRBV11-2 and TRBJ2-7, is EAGVAQSPRYKIIEKRQSVAFWCNPISGHATLYWYQQILGQGPKLLIQFQNNGVVDDSQLPKDRFSAERLKGVDSTLKIQPAKLEDSAVYLCASSLDGVSGRALPYEQYFGPGTRLTVT.